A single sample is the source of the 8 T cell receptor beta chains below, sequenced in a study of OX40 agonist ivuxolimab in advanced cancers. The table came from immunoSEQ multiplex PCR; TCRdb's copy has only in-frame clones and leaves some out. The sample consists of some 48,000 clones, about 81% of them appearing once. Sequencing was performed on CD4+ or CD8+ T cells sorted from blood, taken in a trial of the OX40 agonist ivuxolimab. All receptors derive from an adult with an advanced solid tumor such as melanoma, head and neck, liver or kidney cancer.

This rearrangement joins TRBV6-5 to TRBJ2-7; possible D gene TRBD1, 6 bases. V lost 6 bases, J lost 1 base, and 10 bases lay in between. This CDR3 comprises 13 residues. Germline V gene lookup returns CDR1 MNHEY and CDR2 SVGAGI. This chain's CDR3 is CASRTGDSYEQYF. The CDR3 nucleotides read TGTGCCAGCAGGACAGGTGATTCCTACGAGCAGTACTTC.

The CDR3 spells CSAVRGPEQYF. CDR3 coding DNA: TGCAGTGCGGTGAGAGGGCCCGAGCAGTACTTC. The chain carries TRBV20-1 and TRBJ2-7, with D perhaps TRBD2 (5 bases). Germline lookup yields CDR1 DFQATT and CDR2 SNEGSKA (reference sequence). Trimming cost V 6 bases and J 6 bases, with 12 bases left between them. The CDR3 spans 11 residues.

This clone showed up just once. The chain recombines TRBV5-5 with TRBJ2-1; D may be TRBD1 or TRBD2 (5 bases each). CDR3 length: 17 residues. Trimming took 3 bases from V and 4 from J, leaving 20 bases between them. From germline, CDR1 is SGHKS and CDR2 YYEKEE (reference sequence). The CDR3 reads CASSWGGGRPGYNEQFF. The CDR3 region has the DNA TGTGCCAGCAGCTGGGGCGGAGGCCGACCGGGGTACAATGAGCAGTTCTTC.

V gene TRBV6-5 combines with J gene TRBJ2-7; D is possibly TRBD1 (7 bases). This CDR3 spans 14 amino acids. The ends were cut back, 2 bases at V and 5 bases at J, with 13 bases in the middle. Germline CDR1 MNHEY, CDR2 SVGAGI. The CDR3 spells CASSYGGGGHEQYF. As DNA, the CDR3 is TGTGCCAGCAGTTACGGAGGGGGCGGCCACGAGCAGTACTTC.

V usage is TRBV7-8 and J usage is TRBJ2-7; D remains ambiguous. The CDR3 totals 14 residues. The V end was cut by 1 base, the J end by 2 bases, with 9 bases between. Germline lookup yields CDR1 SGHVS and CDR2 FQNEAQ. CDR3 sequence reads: CASSLDAGTYEQYF. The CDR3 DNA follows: TGTGCCAGCAGCTTAGATGCAGGTACCTACGAGCAGTACTTC.

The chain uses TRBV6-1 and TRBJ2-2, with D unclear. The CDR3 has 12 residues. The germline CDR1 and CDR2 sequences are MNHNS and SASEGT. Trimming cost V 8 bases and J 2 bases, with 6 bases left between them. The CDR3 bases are TGTGCCAGCCATATAAACACCGGGGAGCTGTTTTTT. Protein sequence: CASHINTGELFF.

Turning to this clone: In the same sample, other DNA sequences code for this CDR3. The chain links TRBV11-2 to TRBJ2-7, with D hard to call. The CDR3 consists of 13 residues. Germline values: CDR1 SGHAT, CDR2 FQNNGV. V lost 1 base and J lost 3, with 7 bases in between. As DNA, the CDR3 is TGTGCCAGCAGCTTAGGGCCCAACTACGAGCAGTACTTC. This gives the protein CASSLGPNYEQYF.

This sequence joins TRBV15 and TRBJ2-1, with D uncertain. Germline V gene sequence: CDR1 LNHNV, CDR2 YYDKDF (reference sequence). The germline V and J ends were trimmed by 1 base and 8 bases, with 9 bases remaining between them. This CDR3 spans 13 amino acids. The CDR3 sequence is CATSRARVYEQFF. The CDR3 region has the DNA TGTGCCACCAGCAGAGCCCGGGTCTATGAGCAGTTCTTC.